This T cell receptor beta chain is from a study of cytomegalovirus exposure and HLA in healthy donors. Study-level points and caveats: Cytomegalovirus-associated status was assigned to around 160 TCR beta chains. Productive status was seen about 87% or about 30% of the time for most TCR beta V segments in an earlier analysis. DRB1 showed the most TCR associations and HLA-C the fewest in a later analysis, as rates varied by HLA locus. A classifier reportedly called cytomegalovirus status with high sensitivity and specificity.

About this clone itself: Its antigen remains unidentified.

Primers for the PCR totalled 60 Vbeta and 13 Jbeta. Produced via immunoSEQ multiplex PCR; TCRdb's table is partial and in-frame only. Found here are about 67,000 clones, 55% to 80% of them singletons; the top ten hold about 2.1%. Germline loops: CDR1 SGHRS, CDR2 YFSETQ. The J segment lost 2 bases and the V segment lost 0 bases, leaving 3 bases of the junction unmatched. This CDR3 is 15 amino acids long. Sequencing used PBMCs. The chain links TRBV5-1 to TRBJ2-3; 7 nucleotides align to TRBD2. The clonotype comes from a woman aged 25 to 39 in good health and CMV-seronegative. The CDR3 sequence is CASSLGGGFTDTQYF. The CDR3 bases are TGCGCCAGCAGCTTGGGGGGGGGTTTCACAGATACGCAGTATTTT. Variable domain in full (rest from reference TRBV5-1 and TRBJ2-3): KAGVTQTPRYLIKTRGQQVTLSCSPISGHRSVSWYQQTPGQGLQFLFEYFSETQRNKGNFPGRFSGRQFSNSRSEMNVSTLELGDSALYLCASSLGGGFTDTQYFGPGTRLTVL.